This T cell receptor (beta chain) emerged from a study of CD8 T cells in ankylosing spondylitis. The V gene's germline CDR1 is LGHNA and CDR2 YSLEER. The CDR3 runs to 16 residues. J was trimmed by 4 bases and V by 0 bases; bases with no gene match: 8. The sample holds many counts of this clonotype. Its antigen is undetermined. MiXCR, applied by TCRdb to the 5' RACE reads, yields one record per CDR3 protein. The table lists 450,000 to 550,000 distinct CDR3 sequences, approximately 5% of them singletons. Study-wide points: Clones linked to disease were reported to show significant enrichment in matched ankylosing spondylitis synovial fluid. For ankylosing spondylitis blood, a TCR beta motif of roughly 8 highly homologous variants appeared characteristic.

The chain joins TRBV4-3 to TRBJ1-2; 7 bases match TRBD1. Sequences were obtained from blood, either unsorted or a sorted T cell fraction (not recorded which). The receptor's source is a male donor with ankylosing spondylitis. Here the CDR3 reads CASSQDLRGPSYGYTF. DNA of the CDR3: TGCGCCAGCAGCCAAGATCTTAGGGGGCCGAGCTATGGCTACACCTTC.